These T cell receptor beta chains were read from a single sample in a study of PD-L1 blockade in urothelial cancer. Clones were read by immunoSEQ multiplex PCR, and TCRdb kept only the in-frame ones, dropping some. The sample has about 38,000 clones, approximately 90% seen once. The input for sequencing was PBMCs, taken around atezolizumab (anti-PD-L1) treatment. These TCRs come from a man aged 70-80 years with urothelial cancer. CDR3s include the opening cysteine and the closing phenylalanine or tryptophan. The order of the fields is D gene, clone size, V gene, J gene, CDR3 protein, CDR3 DNA. A D gene is named only where the DNA matches it firmly. Size is omitted from some rows. Given values are once, few, many or a class for expanded clones.

d_call: -; clone_size: -; v_call: TRBV5-6; j_call: TRBJ2-1; cdr3_aa: CASSFSVAYNEQFF; cdr3_nt: TGTGCCAGCAGCTTTAGCGTTGCCTACAATGAGCAGTTCTTC
d_call: TRBD1; clone_size: medium-sized; v_call: TRBV5-1; j_call: TRBJ1-5; cdr3_aa: CASSLAGQGNQPQHF; cdr3_nt: TGCGCCAGCAGCTTGGCGGGACAGGGCAATCAGCCCCAGCATTTT
d_call: TRBD1; clone_size: once; v_call: TRBV4-1; j_call: TRBJ2-2; cdr3_aa: CASSRTGNTGELFF; cdr3_nt: TGCGCCAGCAGTCGGACAGGGAACACCGGGGAGCTGTTTTTT
d_call: TRBD1; clone_size: once; v_call: TRBV9; j_call: TRBJ2-7; cdr3_aa: CASSVGDRAGGGQYF; cdr3_nt: TGTGCCAGCAGCGTGGGGGACAGAGCCGGAGGAGGGCAGTACTTC
d_call: TRBD1; clone_size: -; v_call: TRBV4-1; j_call: TRBJ2-7; cdr3_aa: CASSREGQGAYEQYF; cdr3_nt: TGCGCCAGCAGCCGAGAGGGGCAGGGGGCCTACGAGCAGTACTTC
d_call: -; clone_size: -; v_call: TRBV5-1; j_call: TRBJ2-3; cdr3_aa: CASSLEISRTSSTDTQYF; cdr3_nt: TGCGCCAGCAGCTTGGAGATCTCGCGTACCTCTAGCACAGATACGCAGTATTTT
d_call: -; clone_size: -; v_call: TRBV5-1; j_call: TRBJ1-1; cdr3_aa: CASSLEPGRHTEAFF; cdr3_nt: TGCGCCAGCAGCTTGGAGCCAGGGCGGCACACTGAAGCTTTCTTT
d_call: -; clone_size: -; v_call: TRBV2; j_call: TRBJ1-5; cdr3_aa: CASSDIAGRGRVSNQPQHF; cdr3_nt: TGTGCCAGCAGTGATATCGCGGGCAGGGGCCGTGTTAGCAATCAGCCCCAGCATTTT
d_call: TRBD1; clone_size: once; v_call: TRBV11-2; j_call: TRBJ2-1; cdr3_aa: CASSSYRGNNEQFF; cdr3_nt: TGTGCCAGCAGCTCGTACAGGGGAAACAATGAGCAGTTCTTC
d_call: TRBD2; clone_size: -; v_call: TRBV29-1; j_call: TRBJ2-7; cdr3_aa: CSGGGGIAGVYEQYF; cdr3_nt: TGCAGTGGGGGGGGTGGGATAGCGGGAGTCTACGAGCAGTACTTC
d_call: TRBD2; clone_size: -; v_call: TRBV5-1; j_call: TRBJ2-1; cdr3_aa: CASSLYSGERNEQFF; cdr3_nt: TGCGCCAGCAGCTTGTATAGCGGGGAGCGAAATGAGCAGTTCTTC
d_call: -; clone_size: -; v_call: TRBV5-4; j_call: TRBJ2-7; cdr3_aa: CASTIGSFTSFGIYEQYF; cdr3_nt: TGTGCCAGCACCATTGGGTCCTTTACTAGTTTCGGGATCTACGAGCAGTACTTC
d_call: -; clone_size: -; v_call: TRBV2; j_call: TRBJ2-7; cdr3_aa: CASSGYSEQYF; cdr3_nt: TGTGCCAGCAGTGGCTATTCCGAGCAGTACTTC
d_call: -; clone_size: -; v_call: TRBV7-8; j_call: TRBJ1-5; cdr3_aa: CASSLAQNQPQHF; cdr3_nt: TGTGCCAGCAGCTTAGCCCAAAATCAGCCCCAGCATTTT
d_call: -; clone_size: -; v_call: TRBV4-1; j_call: TRBJ1-2; cdr3_aa: CASSQEAGSLLYGYTF; cdr3_nt: TGCGCCAGCAGCCAAGAGGCAGGTTCGTTGCTCTATGGCTACACCTTC
d_call: -; clone_size: -; v_call: TRBV25-1; j_call: TRBJ2-2; cdr3_aa: CASTDTGELFF; cdr3_nt: TGTGCCAGCACAGATACCGGGGAGCTGTTTTTT
d_call: -; clone_size: once; v_call: TRBV5-8; j_call: TRBJ1-2; cdr3_aa: CASSLAMAYGYTF; cdr3_nt: TGTGCCAGCAGCTTGGCCATGGCCTATGGCTACACCTTC
d_call: -; clone_size: -; v_call: TRBV9; j_call: TRBJ2-1; cdr3_aa: CASSVVGSGSNEQFF; cdr3_nt: TGTGCCAGCAGCGTAGTCGGGAGCGGGTCCAATGAGCAGTTCTTC
d_call: -; clone_size: -; v_call: TRBV7-6; j_call: TRBJ2-1; cdr3_aa: CASSLRGGTSLGDEQFF; cdr3_nt: TGTGCCAGCAGCTTGAGAGGGGGCACTAGCCTCGGGGATGAGCAGTTCTTC
d_call: -; clone_size: once; v_call: TRBV29-1; j_call: TRBJ2-1; cdr3_aa: CSVGAQSYNEQFF; cdr3_nt: TGCAGCGTTGGGGCACAGTCCTACAATGAGCAGTTCTTC
d_call: -; clone_size: -; v_call: TRBV15; j_call: TRBJ1-5; cdr3_aa: CATSRDIQPQHF; cdr3_nt: TGTGCCACCAGCAGAGATATTCAGCCCCAGCATTTT
d_call: TRBD2; clone_size: -; v_call: TRBV28; j_call: TRBJ2-1; cdr3_aa: CASSWTSGRLSEQFF; cdr3_nt: TGTGCCAGCAGTTGGACTAGCGGGAGGCTTAGTGAGCAGTTCTTC
d_call: TRBD2; clone_size: -; v_call: TRBV19; j_call: TRBJ2-4; cdr3_aa: CASQGGRLAKNIQYF; cdr3_nt: TGTGCCAGCCAGGGAGGGCGTTTAGCCAAAAACATTCAGTACTTC
d_call: -; clone_size: -; v_call: TRBV18; j_call: TRBJ1-4; cdr3_aa: CASSLNNEKLFF; cdr3_nt: TGTGCCAGCTCACTAAATAATGAAAAACTGTTTTTT
d_call: TRBD1; clone_size: few; v_call: TRBV15; j_call: TRBJ1-3; cdr3_aa: CATSRDRGSGNTIYF; cdr3_nt: TGTGCCACCAGCAGAGACAGGGGGTCTGGAAACACCATATATTTT
d_call: TRBD2; clone_size: -; v_call: TRBV7-8; j_call: TRBJ2-5; cdr3_aa: CASSLEFQGLAGGNQETQYF; cdr3_nt: TGTGCCAGCAGCTTAGAGTTCCAGGGACTAGCGGGAGGGAACCAAGAGACCCAGTACTTC
d_call: -; clone_size: -; v_call: TRBV28; j_call: TRBJ1-2; cdr3_aa: CASSSPGQGFDGYTF; cdr3_nt: TGTGCCAGCAGTTCGCCGGGACAAGGCTTTGATGGCTACACCTTC
d_call: -; clone_size: few; v_call: TRBV10-2; j_call: TRBJ2-2; cdr3_aa: CASNPSTNTGELFF; cdr3_nt: TGCGCCAGCAACCCTAGCACGAACACCGGGGAGCTGTTTTTT
d_call: -; clone_size: -; v_call: TRBV4-1; j_call: TRBJ2-2; cdr3_aa: CASSPQGDGELFF; cdr3_nt: TGCGCCAGCAGTCCACAGGGTGACGGGGAGCTGTTTTTT
d_call: TRBD2; clone_size: -; v_call: TRBV28; j_call: TRBJ2-1; cdr3_aa: CASRLSGSTYNEQFF; cdr3_nt: TGTGCCAGCAGGCTAAGCGGGAGCACCTACAATGAGCAGTTCTTC
d_call: -; clone_size: -; v_call: TRBV6-1; j_call: TRBJ1-5; cdr3_aa: CASSEARQAPQHF; cdr3_nt: TGTGCCAGCAGTGAAGCGCGTCAGGCTCCCCAGCATTTT
d_call: TRBD1; clone_size: -; v_call: TRBV27; j_call: TRBJ1-1; cdr3_aa: CASSFRGPGEAFF; cdr3_nt: TGTGCCAGCAGTTTCAGGGGGCCTGGGGAAGCTTTCTTT
d_call: TRBD2; clone_size: -; v_call: TRBV6-5; j_call: TRBJ2-2; cdr3_aa: CASRQGLAIGELFF; cdr3_nt: TGTGCCAGCAGACAGGGACTAGCCATCGGGGAGCTGTTTTTT
d_call: TRBD2; clone_size: -; v_call: TRBV2; j_call: TRBJ2-3; cdr3_aa: CASSEREGRPDTQYF; cdr3_nt: TGTGCCAGCAGTGAGCGGGAGGGGAGGCCAGATACGCAGTATTTT
d_call: TRBD1; clone_size: -; v_call: TRBV2; j_call: TRBJ1-4; cdr3_aa: CASSRDRGSEKLFF; cdr3_nt: TGTGCCAGCAGCCGTGACAGGGGGAGTGAAAAACTGTTTTTT
d_call: -; clone_size: -; v_call: TRBV5-6; j_call: TRBJ1-6; cdr3_aa: CASSKVAQGINNSPLHF; cdr3_nt: TGTGCCAGCAGCAAAGTTGCGCAGGGGATAAATAATTCACCCCTCCACTTT
d_call: TRBD2; clone_size: -; v_call: TRBV27; j_call: TRBJ2-1; cdr3_aa: CASSRAGVSYNEQFF; cdr3_nt: TGTGCCAGCAGCCGAGCGGGAGTAAGTTACAATGAGCAGTTCTTC
d_call: -; clone_size: -; v_call: TRBV28; j_call: TRBJ2-2; cdr3_aa: CASSLPQVHTGELFF; cdr3_nt: TGTGCCAGCAGTTTACCCCAGGTTCACACCGGGGAGCTGTTTTTT
d_call: TRBD2; clone_size: few; v_call: TRBV5-1; j_call: TRBJ2-5; cdr3_aa: CASSLQRGPQETQYF; cdr3_nt: TGCGCCAGCAGCTTACAGCGGGGGCCCCAAGAGACCCAGTACTTC
d_call: -; clone_size: -; v_call: TRBV19; j_call: TRBJ2-3; cdr3_aa: CASSIGGHVTDTQYF; cdr3_nt: TGTGCCAGTAGTATTGGCGGCCACGTCACAGATACGCAGTATTTT
d_call: -; clone_size: -; v_call: TRBV19; j_call: TRBJ1-2; cdr3_aa: CATTRGGPYGYTF; cdr3_nt: TGTGCCACCACGCGGGGGGGCCCCTATGGCTACACCTTC
d_call: -; clone_size: -; v_call: TRBV2; j_call: TRBJ1-4; cdr3_aa: CASSDASEKLFF; cdr3_nt: TGTGCCAGCAGTGATGCGTCCGAAAAACTGTTTTTT
d_call: -; clone_size: -; v_call: TRBV6-1; j_call: TRBJ2-7; cdr3_aa: CASSGGTAAYEQYF; cdr3_nt: TGTGCCAGCAGTGGGGGGACTGCAGCCTACGAGCAGTACTTC
d_call: TRBD1; clone_size: once; v_call: TRBV12-5; j_call: TRBJ2-1; cdr3_aa: CASGLRPGQRVNEQFF; cdr3_nt: TGTGCTAGTGGTTTAAGACCGGGACAGCGAGTTAATGAGCAGTTCTTC
d_call: -; clone_size: -; v_call: TRBV6-6; j_call: TRBJ2-3; cdr3_aa: CASSPVGAADTQYF; cdr3_nt: TGTGCCAGCAGTCCCGTGGGGGCCGCTGATACGCAGTATTTT
d_call: -; clone_size: -; v_call: TRBV9; j_call: TRBJ2-2; cdr3_aa: CASSVAPSTTGELFF; cdr3_nt: TGTGCCAGCAGCGTAGCTCCTAGCACGACCGGGGAGCTGTTTTTT
d_call: TRBD2; clone_size: -; v_call: TRBV5-4; j_call: TRBJ2-1; cdr3_aa: CASSPSGISYNEQFF; cdr3_nt: TGTGCCAGCAGTCCCAGCGGGATCTCCTACAATGAGCAGTTCTTC
d_call: TRBD1; clone_size: -; v_call: TRBV5-1; j_call: TRBJ2-3; cdr3_aa: CASSLRPGQGGTDTQYF; cdr3_nt: TGCGCCAGCAGCTTAAGACCGGGACAGGGCGGCACAGATACGCAGTATTTT
d_call: -; clone_size: few; v_call: TRBV30; j_call: TRBJ1-4; cdr3_aa: CAWSVGGTSEKLFF; cdr3_nt: TGTGCCTGGAGTGTGGGAGGGACATCGGAAAAACTGTTTTTT
d_call: TRBD1; clone_size: -; v_call: TRBV2; j_call: TRBJ2-3; cdr3_aa: CASSVFEGAEYF; cdr3_nt: TGTGCCAGCAGTGTCTTTGAGGGGGCGGAGTATTTT
d_call: TRBD2; clone_size: -; v_call: TRBV9; j_call: TRBJ2-3; cdr3_aa: CASTYGLAGENTQYF; cdr3_nt: TGTGCCAGCACCTACGGACTAGCGGGAGAAAATACGCAGTATTTT
d_call: TRBD2; clone_size: medium-sized; v_call: TRBV2; j_call: TRBJ2-1; cdr3_aa: CARGTSGSNEQFF; cdr3_nt: TGTGCCAGGGGAACTAGCGGGAGTAATGAGCAGTTCTTC
d_call: -; clone_size: once; v_call: TRBV19; j_call: TRBJ1-5; cdr3_aa: CASSIVGTGSQPQHF; cdr3_nt: TGTGCCAGTAGTATAGTCGGCACAGGGAGTCAGCCCCAGCATTTT
d_call: -; clone_size: -; v_call: TRBV19; j_call: TRBJ2-2; cdr3_aa: CASSIPSGKNTGELFF; cdr3_nt: TGTGCCAGTAGTATCCCAAGCGGAAAGAACACCGGGGAGCTGTTTTTT
d_call: -; clone_size: -; v_call: TRBV19; j_call: TRBJ1-2; cdr3_aa: CATVDSFYGYTF; cdr3_nt: TGTGCCACCGTGGACAGTTTTTATGGCTACACCTTC